This entry lists 9 T cell receptor beta chains sequenced from one sample in a study of T cell responses to AZD1222 COVID-19 vaccine. The protocol was immunoSEQ multiplex PCR, while the TCRdb copy is restricted to in-frame clones and leaves out a portion. This table holds roughly 260,000 clones, about 92% found once. This material consisted of peripheral blood, taken on day 0 of AZD1222 vaccination. The receptor source for this set is an adult in good health.

The V call is TRBV9, the J call TRBJ1-1; no definite D call. Germline CDR1 reads SGDLS; CDR2 reads YYNGEE. The CDR3 runs 13 residues. V gave up 0 bases and J gave up 6 bases, with 9 bases separating them. CDR3 sequence: CASSVGGRAEAFF. The CDR3 DNA reads TGTGCCAGCAGCGTAGGAGGTAGAGCTGAAGCTTTCTTT.

The V call is TRBV7-2, the J call TRBJ2-1; D is ambiguous. From germline, CDR1 is SGHTA and CDR2 FQGNSA. V was pared by 5 bases and J by 3 bases, with 11 bases between. This CDR3 region has 14 residues. CDR3 loop: CASSAETGYNEQFF. The CDR3 DNA reads as TGTGCCAGCAGCGCGGAGACGGGCTACAATGAGCAGTTCTTC.

The chain has TRBV11-2 and TRBJ1-3; D possibly corresponds to TRBD1 (5 bases). CDR1 is SGHAT, CDR2 FQNNGV, per germline. The CDR3 contains 16 residues. With 0 bases removed from V and 2 bases from J, the gap between germline ends came to 11 bases. CDR3 DNA sequence: TGTGCCAGCAGCTTAGAGGGGACGACGGCTGGAAACACCATATATTTT. It specifies CASSLEGTTAGNTIYF.

V gene TRBV4-1 combines with J gene TRBJ1-1; no clear D gene. The V end lost 1 base, the J end lost 0 bases, and 12 bases lay between the germline ends. CDR1 is MGHRA and CDR2 is YSYEKL in the germline V gene. This CDR3 has 16 amino acids. CDR3 amino acids: CASSQGTGRVNTEAFF. CDR3 sequence (DNA): TGCGCCAGCAGCCAAGGGACGGGGAGGGTGAACACTGAAGCTTTCTTT.

The chain employs TRBV6-5 and TRBJ1-1; perhaps TRBD1 as D (5 bases). Trimming removed 6 bases from V and 0 bases from J, with 8 bases in between. In germline, CDR1 is MNHEY, CDR2 SVGAGI. CDR3 size: 13 residues. Written as DNA, the CDR3 is TGTGCCAGCAGGGGGCGGATGAACACTGAAGCTTTCTTT. This gives the protein CASRGRMNTEAFF.

The chain has TRBV2 and TRBJ2-3; the match to TRBD1 covers 7 bases. The trim removed 8 bases at V and 2 bases at J, leaving 10 bases unmatched. CDR1 is SNHLY, CDR2 FYNNEI, per germline. The CDR3 contains 15 residues. The CDR3 region is CASSSGTAPTDTQYF. The CDR3 DNA follows: TGTGCCAGCTCGTCCGGGACAGCTCCCACAGATACGCAGTATTTT.

The chain recombines TRBV7-8 with TRBJ2-2; TRBD2 matches 10 bases. Trimming at V came to 1 base and at J to 7 bases, leaving 12 bases not matched to a gene. The CDR3 consists of 18 residues. The V gene's germline CDR1 is SGHVS and CDR2 FQNEAQ. As DNA, the CDR3 is TGTGCCAGCAGCTTAGGCCCAGCGGGAGGGCCATGGGGCGGGGAGCTGTTTTTT. Amino acid sequence: CASSLGPAGGPWGGELFF.

This chain joins TRBV3-1 (or the pseudogene TRBV3-2) and TRBJ2-3; 9 bases fit TRBD2. Trimming cost V 8 bases and J 4 bases; bases outside gene matches: 7. The CDR3 is 14 residues long. In germline, CDR1 is LGHDT, CDR2 YNNKEL (reference sequence). The CDR3 nucleotides read TGTGCCAGCTCCTCTAGCGGGAACGCAGATACGCAGTATTTT. It specifies CASSSSGNADTQYF.

The chain employs TRBV27 and TRBJ2-7; 9 nucleotides line up with TRBD1. The CDR3 covers 14 residues. V gave up 10 bases and J gave up 0 bases; unmatched junction bases: 7. Looked up from germline, CDR1 is MNHEY and CDR2 is SMNVEV (reference sequence). The CDR3 DNA sequence: TGTGCCACTTCCGGGACAGGGAACTCCTACGAGCAGTACTTC. Its protein product is CATSGTGNSYEQYF.